This T cell receptor beta chain was retrieved from a study of OX40 agonist ivuxolimab in advanced cancers. The CDR3 sequence is 15 residues long. Per germline, CDR1 LNHDA and CDR2 SQIVND (reference sequence). Trimming took 1 base from V and 1 from J, leaving 8 bases between them. Clones were sequenced by immunoSEQ multiplex PCR, and TCRdb holds only the in-frame ones, with some missing. The sample has around 160 clones, about 75% seen once. Autoimmune disease history or systemic immunosuppression barred patients. The rearrangement links TRBV19 to TRBJ1-5; D is perhaps TRBD1 (5 bases). The source of this sequence is an adult with an advanced solid tumor such as melanoma, head and neck, liver or kidney cancer. Sampling was conducted in a trial of the OX40 agonist ivuxolimab. The CDR3 DNA reads TGTGCCAGTAGTATAGGGGGCGGGAGCAATCAGCCCCAGCATTTT. Protein: CASSIGGGSNQPQHF. The full variable domain, with the rest looked up from reference TRBV19 and TRBJ1-5, is DGGITQSPKYLFRKEGQNVTLSCEQNLNHDAMYWYRQDPGQGLRLIYYSQIVNDFQKGDIAEGYSVSREKKESFPLTVTSAQKNPTAFYLCASSIGGGSNQPQHFGDGTRLSIL.